The sequence of this T cell receptor beta chain was determined in a study of blood T cells in healthy people across ages. About the study: Through template switching, about one barcoded beta molecule was captured per two T cells, as measured in model experiments.

Notes on this clonotype: Its antigen is undetermined. A junction end diverges from the germline sequence, so it may reflect a read error.

Sample-barcoded 5' priming and a J-beta primer mix drove a second PCR of about 7 to 12 cycles. TCRdb reanalysed the 5' RACE reads using MiXCR and keeps one entry per CDR3 protein. Of about 1,500,000 distinct CDR3 sequences listed, roughly 40% were seen once; the top ten hold 6.5% to 10%. Study results and limitations: Leaving the PBMCs unsorted stopped any conclusive comparison of naive versus antigen-experienced cells. Compared with aged donors, long-lived donors showed fewer expanded clones, suggesting selection.

CDR1 is SGHTA and CDR2 is FQGNSA in the germline V gene. The CDR3 runs 14 residues. Sequenced: blood. The source is a woman under 30 in good health. The chain recombines TRBV7-2 with TRBJ1-1, with a tentative D call TRBD1 (5 bases). The CDR3 DNA sequence: TGTGCCAGTAGCTTACTAGGGACGGACACTGAAGCTTTCTTT. Its protein product is CASSLLGTDTEAFF. The variable domain in full, with the rest retrieved from reference TRBV7-2 and TRBJ1-1, is GAGVSQSPSNKVTEKGKDVELRCDPISGHTALYWYRQSLGQGLEFLIYFQGNSAPDKSGLPSDRFSAERTGGSVSTLTIQRTQQEDSAVYLCASSLLGTDTEAFFGQGTRLTVV.